This T cell receptor beta chain was recovered during a study of shared clonotypes between healthy human individuals. Researchers partitioned CD4+ cells into CD45RA+ naive and CD45RA-negative memory subsets. This clone was detected a few times. Its antigen is currently unknown. Original processing notes: From ImmunoSEQ came sequences covering only the junction and carrying no quality scores, so filtering differed. Assay: immunoSEQ multiplex PCR; the TCRdb copy retains only in-frame clones and omits some. That table is the source of V, J and clone size, and D and trimming were worked out from the DNA. The sample yields roughly 220,000 clones, over 50% seen once. General study points: Enrolling few donors narrowed the genetic and exposure-history diversity that was represented. Across a handful of donors, naive CD4 shared 5% to 6%, naive CD8 about 3.2%, memory CD4 roughly 2.4%, memory CD8 0.4% to 0.5%.

V was trimmed by 4 bases and J by 2 bases, leaving 10 bases between them. The CDR3 runs 13 residues. Germline V gene sequence: CDR1 SGHRS, CDR2 YFSETQ. The sequence derives from a man aged 25 to 40 in good health. The sample comprised memory CD4+ T cells sorted from blood. Regarding subset: CD45RA-negative fraction. The chain combines TRBV5-1 with TRBJ2-7; no clear D gene. CDR3 residues: CASSQTETYEQYF. The CDR3 coding sequence is TGCGCCAGCAGCCAGACTGAAACCTACGAGCAGTACTTC.